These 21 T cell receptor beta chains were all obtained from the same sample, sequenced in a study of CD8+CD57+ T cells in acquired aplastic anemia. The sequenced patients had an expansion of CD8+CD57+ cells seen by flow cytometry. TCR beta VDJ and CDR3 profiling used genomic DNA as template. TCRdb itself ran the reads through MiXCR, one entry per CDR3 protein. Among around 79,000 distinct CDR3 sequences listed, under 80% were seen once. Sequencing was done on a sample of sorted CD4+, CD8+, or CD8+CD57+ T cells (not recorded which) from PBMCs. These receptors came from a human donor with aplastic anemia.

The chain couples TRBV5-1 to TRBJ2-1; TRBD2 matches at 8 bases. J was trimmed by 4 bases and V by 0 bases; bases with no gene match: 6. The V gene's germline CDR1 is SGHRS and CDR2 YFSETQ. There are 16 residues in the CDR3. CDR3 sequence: CASSLAQAGAYNEQFF. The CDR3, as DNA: TGCGCCAGCAGCTTGGCCCAAGCGGGAGCATACAATGAGCAGTTCTTC.

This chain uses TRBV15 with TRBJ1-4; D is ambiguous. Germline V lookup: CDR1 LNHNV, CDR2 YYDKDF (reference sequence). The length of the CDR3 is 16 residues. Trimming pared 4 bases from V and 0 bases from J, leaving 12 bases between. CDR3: CATSTRRATTNEKLFF. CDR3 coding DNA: TGTGCCACCAGCACCCGGAGGGCGACAACTAATGAAAAACTGTTTTTT.

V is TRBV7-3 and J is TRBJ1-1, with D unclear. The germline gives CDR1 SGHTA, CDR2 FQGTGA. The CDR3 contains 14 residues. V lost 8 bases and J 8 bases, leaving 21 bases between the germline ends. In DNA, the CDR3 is TGTGCCAGCTTTGGCCCGGGTAGATCTTCCGAAGCTTTCTTT. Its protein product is CASFGPGRSSEAFF. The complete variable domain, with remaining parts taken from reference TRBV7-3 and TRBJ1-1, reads GAGVSQTPSNKVTEKGKYVELRCDPISGHTALYWYRQSLGQGPEFLIYFQGTGAADDSGLPNDRFFAVRPEGSVSTLKIQRTERGDSAVYLCASFGPGRSSEAFFGQGTRLTVV.

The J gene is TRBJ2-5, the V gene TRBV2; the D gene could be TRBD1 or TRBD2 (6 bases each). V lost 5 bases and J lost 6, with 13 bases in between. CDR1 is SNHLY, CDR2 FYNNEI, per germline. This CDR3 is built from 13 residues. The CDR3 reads CASSPEGGKTQYF. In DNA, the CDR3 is TGTGCCAGCAGTCCCGAGGGGGGAAAGACCCAGTACTTC.

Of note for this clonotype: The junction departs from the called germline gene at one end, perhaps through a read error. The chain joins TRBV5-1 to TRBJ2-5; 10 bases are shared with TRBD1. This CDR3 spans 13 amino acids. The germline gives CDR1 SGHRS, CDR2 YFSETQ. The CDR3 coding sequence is TGCGCCAGCAGCCCCGGGACAGGGGCTTATCCGAACTTC. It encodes CASSPGTGAYPNF.

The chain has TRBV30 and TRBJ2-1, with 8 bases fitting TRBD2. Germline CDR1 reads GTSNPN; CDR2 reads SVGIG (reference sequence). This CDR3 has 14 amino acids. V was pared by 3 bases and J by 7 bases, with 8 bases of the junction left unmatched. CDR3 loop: CAWSELGGGNEQFF. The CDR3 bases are TGTGCCTGGAGCGAGCTCGGGGGGGGTAATGAGCAGTTCTTC.

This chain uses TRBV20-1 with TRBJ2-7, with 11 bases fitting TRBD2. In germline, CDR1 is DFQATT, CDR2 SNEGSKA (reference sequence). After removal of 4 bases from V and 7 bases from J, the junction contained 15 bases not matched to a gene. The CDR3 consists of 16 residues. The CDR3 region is CSATAFGTSGPGEQYF. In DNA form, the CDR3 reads TGCAGTGCTACCGCCTTCGGGACTAGCGGACCAGGGGAGCAGTACTTC.

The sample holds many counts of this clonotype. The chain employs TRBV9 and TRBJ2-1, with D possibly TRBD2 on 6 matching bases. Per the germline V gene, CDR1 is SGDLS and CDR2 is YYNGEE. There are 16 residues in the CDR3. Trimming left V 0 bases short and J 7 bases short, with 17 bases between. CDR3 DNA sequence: TGTGCCAGCAGCGTAGATGGTAGCGGAGTTAATAATGAGCAGTTCTTC. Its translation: CASSVDGSGVNNEQFF.

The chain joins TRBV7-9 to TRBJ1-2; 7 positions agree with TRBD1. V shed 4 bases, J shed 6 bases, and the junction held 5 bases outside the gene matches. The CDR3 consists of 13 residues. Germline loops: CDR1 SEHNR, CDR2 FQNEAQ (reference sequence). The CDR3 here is CASSSDRDHGYTF. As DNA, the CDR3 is TGTGCCAGCAGCTCCGACAGGGACCATGGCTACACCTTC.

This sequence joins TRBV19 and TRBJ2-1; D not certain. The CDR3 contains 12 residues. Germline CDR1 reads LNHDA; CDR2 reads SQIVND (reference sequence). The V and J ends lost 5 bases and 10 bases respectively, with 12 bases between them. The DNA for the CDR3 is TGTGCCAGTAGTCATGGTATCAACGAGCAGTTCTTC. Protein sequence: CASSHGINEQFF.

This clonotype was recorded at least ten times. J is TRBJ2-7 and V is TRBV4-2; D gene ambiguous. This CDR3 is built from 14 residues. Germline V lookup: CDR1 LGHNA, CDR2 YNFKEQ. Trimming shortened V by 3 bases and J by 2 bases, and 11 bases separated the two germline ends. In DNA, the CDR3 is TGTGCCAGCAGCCAGGAAAGGTCCACCTACGAGCAGTACTTC. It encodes CASSQERSTYEQYF.

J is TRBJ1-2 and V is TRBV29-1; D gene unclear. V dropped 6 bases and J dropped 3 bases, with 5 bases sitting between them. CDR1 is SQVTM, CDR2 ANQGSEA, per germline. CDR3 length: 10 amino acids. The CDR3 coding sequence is TGCAGCGTCTTAGACTATGGCTACACCTTC. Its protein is CSVLDYGYTF.

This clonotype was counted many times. CDR3 in amino acids: CASSLRQGAYEQYF. DNA for the CDR3: TGTGCCAGCAGCTTGCGACAGGGAGCCTACGAGCAGTACTTC. The V and J genes are TRBV5-5 and TRBJ2-7; 7 bases fit TRBD1. This CDR3 region has 14 residues. Germline loops: CDR1 SGHKS, CDR2 YYEKEE (reference sequence). Trimming at V came to 1 base and at J to 2 bases, leaving 3 bases not matched to a gene.

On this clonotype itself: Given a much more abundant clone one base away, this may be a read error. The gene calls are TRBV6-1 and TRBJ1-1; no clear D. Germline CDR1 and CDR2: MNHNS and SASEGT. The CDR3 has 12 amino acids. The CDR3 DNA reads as TGTGCCAGCAACACCGGGTGGACTGAAACTTTCTTT. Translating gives CASNTGWTETFF.

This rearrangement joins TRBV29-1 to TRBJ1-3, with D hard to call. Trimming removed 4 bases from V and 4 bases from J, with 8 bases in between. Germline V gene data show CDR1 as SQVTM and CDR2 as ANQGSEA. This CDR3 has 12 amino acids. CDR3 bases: TGCAGCGTTGTAGTGCCCGGAAACACCATATATTTT. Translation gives CSVVVPGNTIYF.

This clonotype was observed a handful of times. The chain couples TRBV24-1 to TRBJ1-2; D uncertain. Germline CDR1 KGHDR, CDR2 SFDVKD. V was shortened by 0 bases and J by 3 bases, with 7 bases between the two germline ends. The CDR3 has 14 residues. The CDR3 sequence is CATSDLALDYGYTF. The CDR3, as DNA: TGTGCCACCAGTGATTTGGCCCTTGACTATGGCTACACCTTC.

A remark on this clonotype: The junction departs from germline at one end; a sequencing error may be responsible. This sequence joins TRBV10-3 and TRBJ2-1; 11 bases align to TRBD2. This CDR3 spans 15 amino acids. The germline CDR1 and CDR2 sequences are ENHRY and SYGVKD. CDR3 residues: CASSTTSGSAHEQFF. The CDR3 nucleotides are TGTGCCAGCAGTACAACTAGCGGGAGCGCCCATGAGCAGTTCTTC.

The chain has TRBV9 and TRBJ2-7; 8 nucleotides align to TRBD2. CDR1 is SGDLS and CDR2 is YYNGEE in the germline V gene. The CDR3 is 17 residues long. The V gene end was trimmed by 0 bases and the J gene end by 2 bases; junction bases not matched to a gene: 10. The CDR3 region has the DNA TGTGCCAGCAGCGTAGGAGATAGCGGGACCATTACCTACGAGCAGTACTTC. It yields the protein CASSVGDSGTITYEQYF.

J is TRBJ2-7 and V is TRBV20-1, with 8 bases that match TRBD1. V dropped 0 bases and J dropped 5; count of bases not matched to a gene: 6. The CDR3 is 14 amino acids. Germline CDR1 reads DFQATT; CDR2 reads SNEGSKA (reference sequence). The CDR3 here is CSARDSGQGNEQYF. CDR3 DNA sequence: TGCAGTGCTAGAGATTCCGGACAGGGAAACGAGCAGTACTTC.

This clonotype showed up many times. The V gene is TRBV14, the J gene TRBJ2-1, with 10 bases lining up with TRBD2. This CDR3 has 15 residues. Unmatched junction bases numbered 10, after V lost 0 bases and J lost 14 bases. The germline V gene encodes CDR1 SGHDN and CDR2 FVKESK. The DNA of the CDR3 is TGTGCCAGCAGCCAAGATGACGCTAGCGGGGGCGAGAAGTTCTTC. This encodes CASSQDDASGGEKFF.

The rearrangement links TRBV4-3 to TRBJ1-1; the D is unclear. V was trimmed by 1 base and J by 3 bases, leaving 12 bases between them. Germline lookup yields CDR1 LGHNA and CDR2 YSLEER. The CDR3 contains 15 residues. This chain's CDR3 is CASSQVSPSDTEAFF. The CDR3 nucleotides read TGCGCCAGCAGCCAAGTGTCCCCCTCGGACACTGAAGCTTTCTTT.